This T cell receptor (beta chain) was observed in a study of T cells in narcolepsy. Germline CDR1 and CDR2: LGHNA and YNFKEQ. The V segment lost 0 bases and the J segment 5 bases; nucleotides outside the gene matches: 6. This CDR3 has 16 residues. Profiling relied on immunoSEQ multiplex PCR, and the TCRdb table lists in-frame clones only, not all of them. The profile shows fewer than 30,000 clones, around 83% of them singletons. Material: CD45RA- memory CD4+ T cells from PBMCs. The source of this sequence is a human donor with narcolepsy. V and J are TRBV4-2 and TRBJ1-2, with TRBD1 matching over 10 bases. DNA for the CDR3: TGTGCCAGCAGCCAAGAACGGACAGGGGGAAGATATGGCTACACCTTC. Its translation is CASSQERTGGRYGYTF.